This T cell receptor beta chain was recovered during a study of shared clonotypes between healthy human individuals. CDR1 SGHRS and CDR2 YFSETQ come from the germline V gene. The CDR3 contains 13 residues. Trimming removed 1 base at V and 4 bases at J, with 9 bases between. Measured with immunoSEQ multiplex PCR; TCRdb has only the in-frame clones, and not every one. The profile covers fewer than 1.6 million clones, with less than 99% appearing a single time and about 0.34% taken by the ten largest. This receptor was obtained from a man aged 25-40 years in good health. Input material: naive CD4+ T cells sorted from blood. Sample subset: CD45RA+ positively selected. This chain uses TRBV5-1 with TRBJ2-7, with D unresolved. This chain's CDR3 is CASSLSRAYEQYF. The CDR3 DNA follows: TGCGCCAGCAGCTTGAGCCGGGCATACGAGCAGTACTTC.